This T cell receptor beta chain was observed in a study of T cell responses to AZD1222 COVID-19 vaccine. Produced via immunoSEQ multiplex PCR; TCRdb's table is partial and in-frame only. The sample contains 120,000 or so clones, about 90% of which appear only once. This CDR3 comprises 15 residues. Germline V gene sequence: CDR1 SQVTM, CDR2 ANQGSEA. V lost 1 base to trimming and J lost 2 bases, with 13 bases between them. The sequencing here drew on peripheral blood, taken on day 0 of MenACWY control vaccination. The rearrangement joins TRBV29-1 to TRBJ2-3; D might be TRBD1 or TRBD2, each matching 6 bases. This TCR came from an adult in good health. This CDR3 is CSVEGGAILTDTQYF. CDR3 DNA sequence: TGCAGCGTTGAAGGGGGGGCCATCCTCACAGATACGCAGTATTTT.